This T cell receptor (beta chain) was profiled in a study of cytomegalovirus exposure and HLA in healthy donors. Notes on the study in general: It was confirmed in vitro that three of the CMV-associated chains were specific for CMV antigens.

About this clone itself: Antigen: not known.

The V end lost 4 bases, the J end lost 5 bases, and 14 bases lay between the germline ends. The CDR3 sequence is 15 residues long. The germline CDR1 and CDR2 sequences are KGHSY and FQNENV. PCR primers comprised 60 Vbeta and 13 Jbeta primers. Profiling relied on immunoSEQ multiplex PCR, and the TCRdb table lists in-frame clones only, not all of them. This repertoire shows 100,000 to 120,000 clones, approximately 78% found once; its top ten account for approximately 1.3%. Healthy individuals who donated bone marrow served as the donors. Sample: PBMCs. The TCR originated in a woman younger than 45 in good health and CMV-seronegative. This chain links TRBV16 with TRBJ1-4; D ambiguous. CDR3 sequence reads: CASSPIGRLNEKLFF. As DNA, the CDR3 is TGTGCCAGCAGCCCCATCGGGAGACTAAATGAAAAACTGTTTTTT.